Detailed here is one T cell receptor (beta chain). The antigen is not known. The data stem from a study of graft-versus-host responses after intestinal transplantation. Study-level information: For around 3 years after anti-thymocyte globulin induction, all recipients took tacrolimus and steroids.

Germline-derived CDR1 and CDR2 are SGDLS and YYNGEE. The J segment lost 8 bases and the V segment lost 3 bases, leaving 4 bases of the junction unmatched. The CDR3 contains 13 residues. General study findings and limits: Allografts of one patient group, those with graft-donor T cell macrochimerism, had high graft-versus-host to host-versus-graft clonal ratios. Recipient marrow showed GvH clones, some seen first in ileum or blood.

Generated by immunoSEQ multiplex PCR, the TCRdb table keeps only in-frame clones and is missing some. The sample has about 71,000 clones, 90% seen once. Sample: unstimulated CD8+ T cells sorted from spleen or lymph node cells, taken before intestinal transplant. The chain carries TRBV9 and TRBJ2-1, with 8 bases that match TRBD2. This clonotype was obtained from a human donor who received an intestinal transplant. The CDR3 bases are TGTGCCAGCAGCGGCGGGGGGTGGGATGAGCAGTTCTTC. Amino acid sequence: CASSGGGWDEQFF.